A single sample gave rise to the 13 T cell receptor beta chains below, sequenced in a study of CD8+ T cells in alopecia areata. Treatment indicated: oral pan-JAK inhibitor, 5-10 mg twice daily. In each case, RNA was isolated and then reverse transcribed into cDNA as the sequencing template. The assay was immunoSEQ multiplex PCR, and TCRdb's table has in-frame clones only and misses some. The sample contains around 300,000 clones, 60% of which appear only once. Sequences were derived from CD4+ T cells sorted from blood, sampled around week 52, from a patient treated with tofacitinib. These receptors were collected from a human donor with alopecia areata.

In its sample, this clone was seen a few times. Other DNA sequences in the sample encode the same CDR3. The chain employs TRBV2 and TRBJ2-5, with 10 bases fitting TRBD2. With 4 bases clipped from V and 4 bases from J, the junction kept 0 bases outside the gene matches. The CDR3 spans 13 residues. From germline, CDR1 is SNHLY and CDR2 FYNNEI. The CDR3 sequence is CASSGTSGETQYF. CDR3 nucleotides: TGTGCCAGCAGTGGGACTAGCGGAGAGACCCAGTACTTC.

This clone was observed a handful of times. The CDR3 loop reads CASSQGTGQYF. As DNA, the CDR3 is TGTGCCAGCAGCCAGGGTACGGGGCAGTACTTC. The J gene is TRBJ2-7, the V gene TRBV14; the D is unclear. The germline V and J ends were trimmed by 3 bases and 9 bases, with 9 bases remaining between them. CDR3 length: 11 amino acids. Germline CDR1 reads SGHDN; CDR2 reads FVKESK.

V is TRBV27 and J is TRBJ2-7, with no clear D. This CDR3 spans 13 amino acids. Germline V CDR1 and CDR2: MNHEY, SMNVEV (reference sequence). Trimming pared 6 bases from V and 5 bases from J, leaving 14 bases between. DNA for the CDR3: TGTGCCAGCAGCCTGTTAGGTTCCCACGAGCAGTACTTC. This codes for CASSLLGSHEQYF.

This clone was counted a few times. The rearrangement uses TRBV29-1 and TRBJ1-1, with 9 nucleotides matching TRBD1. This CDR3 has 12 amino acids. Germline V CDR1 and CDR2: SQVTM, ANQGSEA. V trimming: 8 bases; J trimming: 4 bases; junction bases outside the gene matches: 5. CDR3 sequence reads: CSFLTGGTEAFF. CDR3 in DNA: TGCAGCTTCCTGACAGGGGGCACTGAAGCTTTCTTT.

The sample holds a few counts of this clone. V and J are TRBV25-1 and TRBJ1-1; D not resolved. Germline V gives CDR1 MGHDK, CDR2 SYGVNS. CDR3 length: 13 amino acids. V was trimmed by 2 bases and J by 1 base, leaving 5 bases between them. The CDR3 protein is CASSEQPNTEAFF. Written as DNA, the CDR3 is TGTGCCAGCAGTGAACAGCCGAACACTGAAGCTTTCTTT.

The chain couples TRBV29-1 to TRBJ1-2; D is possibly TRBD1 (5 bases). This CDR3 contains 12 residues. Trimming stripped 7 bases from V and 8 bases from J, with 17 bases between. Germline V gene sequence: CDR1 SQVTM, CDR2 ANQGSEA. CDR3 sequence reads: CSAITTGLGYTF. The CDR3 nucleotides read TGCAGCGCCATCACGACGGGGCTCGGCTACACCTTC.

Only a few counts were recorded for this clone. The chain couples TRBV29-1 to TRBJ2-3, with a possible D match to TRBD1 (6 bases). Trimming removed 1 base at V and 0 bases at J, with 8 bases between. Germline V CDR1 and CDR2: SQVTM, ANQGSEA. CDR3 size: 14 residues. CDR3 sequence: CSVEVGASTDTQYF. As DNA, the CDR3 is TGCAGCGTTGAAGTGGGGGCGAGCACAGATACGCAGTATTTT.

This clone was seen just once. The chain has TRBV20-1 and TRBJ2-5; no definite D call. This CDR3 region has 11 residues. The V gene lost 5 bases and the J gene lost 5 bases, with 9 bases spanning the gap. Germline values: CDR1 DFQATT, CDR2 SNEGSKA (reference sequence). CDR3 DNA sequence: TGCAGTGCTTATGTCCCTGAGACCCAGTACTTC. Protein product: CSAYVPETQYF.

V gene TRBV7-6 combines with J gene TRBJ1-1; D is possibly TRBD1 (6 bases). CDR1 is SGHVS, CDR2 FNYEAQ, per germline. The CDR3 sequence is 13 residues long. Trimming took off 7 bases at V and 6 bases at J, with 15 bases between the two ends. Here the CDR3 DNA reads TGTGCCAGCACCACAGCGGGGGGCGCTGAAGCTTTCTTT. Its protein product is CASTTAGGAEAFF. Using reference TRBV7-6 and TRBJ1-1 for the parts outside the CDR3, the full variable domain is GAGVSQSPRYKVTKRGQDVALRCDPISGHVSLYWYRQALGQGPEFLTYFNYEAQQDKSGLPNDRFSAERPEGSISTLTIQRTEQRDSAMYRCASTTAGGAEAFFGQGTRLTVV.

The CDR3 is CASSLEGTGNQPQHF. CDR3 coding DNA: TGTGCCAGCAGCTTAGAAGGGACAGGAAATCAGCCCCAGCATTTT. The rearrangement links TRBV7-2 to TRBJ1-5; TRBD1 matches 8 bases. This CDR3 contains 15 residues. J gave up 4 bases and V 1 base, and 3 bases lay outside the gene matches. Germline-derived CDR1 and CDR2 are SGHTA and FQGNSA.

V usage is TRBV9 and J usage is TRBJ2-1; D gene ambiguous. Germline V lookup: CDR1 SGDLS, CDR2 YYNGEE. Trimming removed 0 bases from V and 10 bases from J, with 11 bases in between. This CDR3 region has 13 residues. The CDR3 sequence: CASSVVPGSEQFF. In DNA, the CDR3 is TGTGCCAGCAGCGTAGTTCCCGGGTCGGAGCAGTTCTTC.

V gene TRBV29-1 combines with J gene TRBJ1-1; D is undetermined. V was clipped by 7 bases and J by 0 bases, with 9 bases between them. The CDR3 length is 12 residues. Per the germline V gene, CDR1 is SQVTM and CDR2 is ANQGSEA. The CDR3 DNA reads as TGCAGCGGTAGCCTTTTGAACACTGAAGCTTTCTTT. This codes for CSGSLLNTEAFF.

CDR3 protein: CASRKTGADLNQPQHF. The CDR3, as DNA: TGTGCCAGCAGGAAGACAGGGGCCGACCTCAATCAGCCCCAGCATTTT. The V and J genes are TRBV27 and TRBJ1-5; 8 bases map to TRBD1. Germline values: CDR1 MNHEY, CDR2 SMNVEV (reference sequence). The CDR3 covers 16 residues. Trimming cost V 6 bases and J 3 bases; bases outside gene matches: 10.